Listed here are 4 T cell receptor beta chains from one sample, sequenced in a study of blood T cells in healthy people across ages. A second about 6 to 12 cycle PCR used barcoded and J-beta primers. A single record per CDR3 protein comes from TCRdb applying MiXCR to the 5' RACE reads. The data hold some 640,000 distinct CDR3 sequences, with about 52% observed a single time. Sequencing was carried out using blood. The receptors here all came from a woman aged 60 to 75 in good health.

In regard to this clonotype: A read error may account for a junction end that differs from germline. The chain carries TRBV6-1 and TRBJ2-1; a weak D match, TRBD2 (5 bases). The CDR3 is 16 residues long. CDR1 MNHNS and CDR2 SASEGT come from the germline V gene. For the CDR3, the DNA is TGTGCCTGCAGTGACCGTGGCGGGCGAACCTACAATGAGCAGTTCTTC. It encodes CACSDRGGRTYNEQFF.

The CDR3: CASSRIRQEGTTGANVLTF. CDR3 coding DNA: TGTGCCAGCAGCCGAATCCGGCAGGAAGGGACAACTGGGGCCAACGTCCTGACTTTC. The chain recombines TRBV28 with TRBJ2-6; a possible D gene is TRBD1 (6 bases). Trimming pared 6 bases from V and 2 bases from J, leaving 23 bases between. Germline assignment: CDR1 MDHEN and CDR2 SYDVKM. The CDR3 runs 19 residues.

This clonotype was seen a handful of times. The chain has TRBV7-9 and TRBJ2-3, with TRBD1 matching over 9 bases. The CDR3 covers 18 residues. Germline values: CDR1 SEHNR, CDR2 FQNEAQ (reference sequence). The V segment lost 5 bases and the J segment 6 bases; nucleotides outside the gene matches: 18. The CDR3 spells CASSRGTGNRRMTDTQYF. The CDR3 DNA follows: TGTGCCAGCAGCCGCGGGACAGGGAATCGGAGAATGACGGATACGCAGTATTTT.

This clonotype was observed at least ten times. The genes are TRBV29-1 and TRBJ2-7, with D perhaps being TRBD1 or TRBD2 (5 bases each). Trimming removed 4 bases at V and 1 base at J, with 17 bases between. CDR3 length: 15 amino acids. CDR1 is SQVTM and CDR2 is ANQGSEA in the germline V gene. The DNA of the CDR3 is TGCAGCGTTGGAAGGGCCGGGGCAGGGTCCTACGAGCAGTACTTC. Translated, it gives CSVGRAGAGSYEQYF.